Below, 23 T cell receptor beta chains from the same sample are listed, as sequenced in a study of CD8 T cell repertoires and HIV-1 epitope variants. No antigen has been identified for these receptors. Assay: immunoSEQ multiplex PCR; the TCRdb copy retains only in-frame clones and omits some. The data contain several thousand clones, more than 50% of them singletons. Source material: cultured CD8+ T cells derived from PBMCs. The receptors derive from a male donor with HIV.

This clone was observed a few times. This sequence joins TRBV5-5 and TRBJ2-7, with 7 bases aligning to TRBD2. The germline CDR1 and CDR2 sequences are SGHKS and YYEKEE (reference sequence). This CDR3 is built from 14 residues. Losses at the gene ends were 5 bases for V and 3 bases for J; bases not matched to a gene: 8. CDR3 in amino acids: CASSPAGFIYEQYF. The CDR3 nucleotides are TGTGCCAGCAGTCCAGCGGGATTCATCTACGAGCAGTACTTC.

This sequence joins TRBV5-4 and TRBJ2-5; D tentatively fits TRBD1 or TRBD2 (6 bases each). Germline CDR1 and CDR2: SGHNT and YYREEE (reference sequence). The CDR3 runs 13 residues. V dropped 5 bases and J dropped 4 bases, with 12 bases sitting between them. The CDR3 DNA reads as TGTGCCAGCAGTTTACAGGGAGGAGAGACCCAGTACTTC. Translating gives CASSLQGGETQYF.

The CDR3 protein is CASSEVRAPGELFF. The DNA of the CDR3 is TGCGCCAGCAGTGAGGTTAGAGCGCCCGGGGAGCTGTTTTTT. The chain combines TRBV10-2 with TRBJ2-2; D is unclear. CDR1 WSHSY and CDR2 SAAADI come from the germline V gene. The CDR3 loop spans 14 amino acids. The ends were cut back, 2 bases at V and 6 bases at J, with 10 bases in the middle.

The V call is TRBV7-6, the J call TRBJ2-7; tentatively, D is TRBD1 or TRBD2 (5 bases each). The CDR3 runs 14 residues. Germline lookup yields CDR1 SGHVS and CDR2 FNYEAQ. The V end was cut by 5 bases, the J end by 2 bases, with 13 bases between. The CDR3 sequence is CASSDRDVTYEQYF. The CDR3 nucleotides read TGTGCCAGCAGCGACCGGGACGTCACCTACGAGCAGTACTTC. Filled out from reference TRBV7-6 and TRBJ2-7, the complete variable domain reads GAGVSQSPRYKVTKRGQDVALRCDPISGHVSLYWYRQALGQGPEFLTYFNYEAQQDKSGLPNDRFSAERPEGSISTLTIQRTEQRDSAMYRCASSDRDVTYEQYFGPGTRLTVT.

The genes are TRBV28 and TRBJ2-1; the match to TRBD1 covers 7 bases. J gave up 2 bases and V 5 bases, and 3 bases lay outside the gene matches. The CDR3 runs 14 residues. Per germline, CDR1 MDHEN and CDR2 SYDVKM. The CDR3 reads CASSPGTAYNEQFF. The CDR3 region has the DNA TGTGCCAGCAGTCCCGGGACAGCCTACAATGAGCAGTTCTTC.

The chain joins TRBV13 to TRBJ1-1; unclear D gene. Trimming took off 3 bases at V and 4 bases at J, with 9 bases between the two ends. CDR1 PRHDT and CDR2 FYEKMQ come from the germline V gene (reference sequence). CDR3 size: 13 residues. CDR3 bases: TGTGCCAGCAGCTTGGCTCCGGTCACTGAAGCTTTCTTT. It codes for CASSLAPVTEAFF. Full variable domain (missing parts from reference TRBV13 and TRBJ1-1): AAGVIQSPRHLIKEKRETATLKCYPIPRHDTVYWYQQGPGQDPQFLISFYEKMQSDKGSIPDRFSAQQFSDYHSELNMSSLELGDSALYFCASSLAPVTEAFFGQGTRLTVV.

The V and J genes are TRBV6-1 and TRBJ1-1; unclear D gene. The CDR3 runs 13 residues. The V end lost 7 bases, the J end lost 2 bases, and 11 bases lay between the germline ends. The germline V gene encodes CDR1 MNHNS and CDR2 SASEGT. The CDR3 coding sequence is TGTGCCAGCATTAGTAATTCAAACACTGAAGCTTTCTTT. This translates into CASISNSNTEAFF.

This clone was seen more than once but under ten times. The gene calls are TRBV9 and TRBJ1-1, with D unresolved. From germline, CDR1 is SGDLS and CDR2 YYNGEE. Trimming took off 4 bases at V and 1 base at J, with 14 bases between the two ends. This CDR3 contains 15 residues. Written as DNA, the CDR3 is TGTGCCAGCAGCCCAGGCGGGGAAACGAACACTGAAGCTTTCTTT. Its translation: CASSPGGETNTEAFF.

The table lists this clone with a count of one. This sequence joins TRBV28 and TRBJ2-7; the D is unclear. The germline CDR1 and CDR2 sequences are MDHEN and SYDVKM. CDR3 length: 13 amino acids. V lost 7 bases, J lost 3 bases, and 13 bases lay in between. The DNA of the CDR3 is TGTGCCAGCATTTCGCGGCACTACTACGAGCAGTACTTC. Amino acids: CASISRHYYEQYF. The whole variable domain, remainder taken from reference TRBV28 and TRBJ2-7, is DVKVTQSSRYLVKRTGEKVFLECVQDMDHENMFWYRQDPGLGLRLIYFSYDVKMKEKGDIPEGYSVSREKKERFSLILESASTNQTSMYLCASISRHYYEQYFGPGTRLTVT.

The chain is built from TRBV5-1 and TRBJ1-4, with a possible D match to TRBD1 (6 bases). Germline V gene lookup returns CDR1 SGHRS and CDR2 YFSETQ. V dropped 0 bases and J dropped 4 bases, with 13 bases sitting between them. This CDR3 contains 16 residues. CDR3 coding DNA: TGCGCCAGCAGCTTGGAACTCCGGGGGCATAATGAAAAACTGTTTTTT. Translated, it gives CASSLELRGHNEKLFF.

The CDR3 here is CASSQSGGLSYEQYF. DNA for the CDR3: TGTGCCAGCAGCCAGTCAGGGGGGCTCTCCTACGAGCAGTACTTC. The chain uses TRBV4-2 and TRBJ2-7; tentatively, D is TRBD1 (7 bases). Between the trimmed V and J ends, which lost 3 bases and 0 bases, there was a span of 12 bases. The CDR3 covers 15 residues. Germline assignment: CDR1 LGHNA and CDR2 YNFKEQ.

The chain carries TRBV9 and TRBJ2-1; D unclear. This CDR3 is 15 amino acids long. Deletions cut 3 bases from V and 0 bases from J, with 10 bases between. The germline gives CDR1 SGDLS, CDR2 YYNGEE. The CDR3 region has the DNA TGTGCCAGCAGCGACCGACCCGCCTCCTACAATGAGCAGTTCTTC. This translates into CASSDRPASYNEQFF.

The rearrangement joins TRBV27 to TRBJ2-7, with TRBD2 identical over 9 bases. The CDR3 consists of 14 residues. The germline V gene encodes CDR1 MNHEY and CDR2 SMNVEV (reference sequence). V was clipped by 2 bases and J by 6 bases; unmatched bases: 5. In DNA form, the CDR3 reads TGTGCCAGCAGTTTAGCGGGGGGGCCTCTCGAGCAGTACTTC. Its translation is CASSLAGGPLEQYF.

V and J are TRBV5-6 and TRBJ1-2; D gene unclear. The CDR3 totals 12 residues. Germline-derived CDR1 and CDR2 are SGHDT and YYEEEE. V was cut by 0 bases and J by 4 bases, with 4 bases left in between. The CDR3 DNA reads TGTGCCAGCAGCTTGGCTGTCTATGGCTACACCTTC. Encoded protein: CASSLAVYGYTF.

This rearrangement joins TRBV5-6 to TRBJ2-2; TRBD1 is a possible D gene (6 bases). This CDR3 is 16 amino acids long. Trimming left V 3 bases short and J 6 bases short, with 18 bases between. Germline V gene lookup returns CDR1 SGHDT and CDR2 YYEEEE. The CDR3 region has the DNA TGTGCCAGCAGCTCTGGGCAGGGGATCTTTCCCGGGGAGCTGTTTTTT. Its translation: CASSSGQGIFPGELFF.

The chain couples TRBV30 to TRBJ1-5; D gene ambiguous. The CDR3 runs to 17 residues. V lost 3 bases and J 1 base, leaving 19 bases between the germline ends. Per germline, CDR1 GTSNPN and CDR2 SVGIG (reference sequence). The CDR3 sequence is CAWSASRGRESNQPQHF. The CDR3 DNA is TGTGCCTGGAGCGCGAGTCGCGGCCGGGAGAGCAATCAGCCCCAGCATTTT.

The genes are TRBV5-1 and TRBJ2-7; 9 nucleotides align to TRBD1. Per germline, CDR1 SGHRS and CDR2 YFSETQ. Losses at the gene ends were 4 bases for V and 2 bases for J; bases not matched to a gene: 1. The CDR3 is 13 amino acids. CDR3 loop: CASSGDRAYEQYF. DNA of the CDR3: TGCGCCAGCAGCGGGGACAGGGCCTACGAGCAGTACTTC.

V gene TRBV30 combines with J gene TRBJ1-1, with no clear D. Germline V gives CDR1 GTSNPN, CDR2 SVGIG (reference sequence). Trimming took off 4 bases at V and 3 bases at J, with 12 bases between the two ends. The CDR3 totals 13 residues. The CDR3 loop reads CAWKTLTYTEAFF. The DNA for the CDR3 is TGTGCCTGGAAGACCCTTACTTACACTGAAGCTTTCTTT. Variable domain in full (rest from reference TRBV30 and TRBJ1-1): SQTIHQWPATLVQPVGSPLSLECTVEGTSNPNLYWYRQAAGRGLQLLFYSVGIGQISSEVPQNLSASRPQDRQFILSSKKLLLSDSGFYLCAWKTLTYTEAFFGQGTRLTVV.

This chain joins TRBV4-1 and TRBJ1-1; 9 bases align to TRBD1. Germline CDR1 is MGHRA and CDR2 is YSYEKL. The length of the CDR3 is 14 residues. The ends lost 4 bases at V and 5 bases at J; junction bases unmatched: 5. CDR3: CASSPGQGTTEAFF. The DNA of the CDR3 is TGCGCCAGCAGCCCGGGACAGGGAACGACTGAAGCTTTCTTT.

The chain carries TRBV5-1 and TRBJ2-5; 8 positions agree with TRBD2. Germline trimming cut 4 bases from V and 9 bases from J; bases unmatched to any gene: 14. This CDR3 spans 15 amino acids. From germline, CDR1 is SGHRS and CDR2 YFSETQ. The CDR3 DNA follows: TGCGCCAGCAGCCCTGGACTAGCCCCCCCAGGAGCCCAGTACTTC. This translates into CASSPGLAPPGAQYF.

Only a few counts were recorded for this clone. The chain employs TRBV15 and TRBJ2-7; 8 bases are a match to TRBD1. Germline V gene sequence: CDR1 LNHNV, CDR2 YYDKDF (reference sequence). J was trimmed by 6 bases and V by 5 bases; bases with no gene match: 12. The CDR3 contains 15 residues. Here the CDR3 reads CATSDGTGGIGEQYF. CDR3 nucleotides: TGTGCCACCAGCGATGGGACAGGTGGCATTGGCGAGCAGTACTTC. The variable domain in full, completed from reference TRBV15 and TRBJ2-7, reads DAMVIQNPRYQVTQFGKPVTLSCSQTLNHNVMYWYQQKSSQAPKLLFHYYDKDFNNEADTPDNFQSRRPNTSFCFLDIRSPGLGDTAMYLCATSDGTGGIGEQYFGPGTRLTVT.

The genes are TRBV2 and TRBJ2-3; 7 bases map to TRBD2. V lost 0 bases and J lost 1; bases outside the gene matches: 4. Germline V gene data show CDR1 as SNHLY and CDR2 as FYNNEI. This CDR3 has 16 amino acids. Written as DNA, the CDR3 is TGTGCCAGCAGTGAAGCGGGCCTAGCGGGCACAGATACGCAGTATTTT. Protein: CASSEAGLAGTDTQYF.

This clone appeared once. The V call is TRBV28, the J call TRBJ1-1; 7 nucleotides line up with TRBD1. Germline values: CDR1 MDHEN, CDR2 SYDVKM. V lost 2 bases to trimming and J lost 8 bases; unmatched junction nucleotides: 17. The CDR3 sequence is 17 residues long. The CDR3 nucleotides read TGTGCCAGCAGTTTAGACAGGGACCTGTCCTTTGCCAGGGAAGCTTTCTTT. Protein: CASSLDRDLSFAREAFF.